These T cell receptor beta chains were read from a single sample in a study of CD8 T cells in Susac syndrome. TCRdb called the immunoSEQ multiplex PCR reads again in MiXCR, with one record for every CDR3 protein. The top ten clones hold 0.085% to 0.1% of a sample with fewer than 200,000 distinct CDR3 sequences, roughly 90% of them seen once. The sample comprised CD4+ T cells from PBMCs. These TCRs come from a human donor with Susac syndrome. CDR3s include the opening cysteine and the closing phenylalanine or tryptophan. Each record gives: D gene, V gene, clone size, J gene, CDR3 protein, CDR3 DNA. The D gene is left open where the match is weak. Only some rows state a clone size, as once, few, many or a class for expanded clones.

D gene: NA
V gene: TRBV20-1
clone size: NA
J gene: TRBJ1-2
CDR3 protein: CSARDYRDNGYTF
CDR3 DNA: TGCAGTGCTAGAGATTACAGGGACAATGGCTACACCTTC

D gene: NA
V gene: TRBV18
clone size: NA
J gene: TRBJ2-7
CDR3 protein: CASSPAQRADEQYF
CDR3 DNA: TGTGCCAGCTCACCTGCCCAGCGAGCTGACGAGCAGTACTTC

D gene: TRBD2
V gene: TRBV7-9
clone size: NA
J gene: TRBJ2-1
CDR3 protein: CASSLGTSGANEQFF
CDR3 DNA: TGTGCCAGCAGCTTAGGGACTAGCGGGGCCAATGAGCAGTTCTTC

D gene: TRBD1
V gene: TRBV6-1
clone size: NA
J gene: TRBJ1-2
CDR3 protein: CASSREGGTVNYGYTF
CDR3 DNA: TGTGCCAGCAGCCGAGAAGGAGGGACAGTTAACTATGGCTACACCTTC

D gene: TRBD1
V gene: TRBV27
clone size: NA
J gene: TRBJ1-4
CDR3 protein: CASRLRGQGVGEKLFF
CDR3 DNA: TGTGCCAGCAGGCTCCGAGGACAGGGGGTTGGGGAAAAACTGTTTTTT

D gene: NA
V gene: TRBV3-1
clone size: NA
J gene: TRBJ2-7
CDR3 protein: CASSQDGRGSGYEQYF
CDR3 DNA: TGTGCCAGCAGCCAAGATGGAAGGGGGAGCGGGTACGAGCAGTACTTC

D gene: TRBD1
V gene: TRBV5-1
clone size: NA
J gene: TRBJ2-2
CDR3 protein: CASSLARDSSNTGELFF
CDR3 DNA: TGCGCCAGCAGCTTGGCCCGGGACAGCTCGAACACCGGGGAGCTGTTTTTT

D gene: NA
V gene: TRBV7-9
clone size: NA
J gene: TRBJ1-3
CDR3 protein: CASSPQGLDGNTIYF
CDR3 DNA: TGTGCCAGCAGCCCCCAGGGCTTGGACGGAAACACCATATATTTT

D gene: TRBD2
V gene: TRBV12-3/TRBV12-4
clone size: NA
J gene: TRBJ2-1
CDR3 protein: CASSLRGGNEQFF
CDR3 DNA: TGTGCCAGCAGTTTGCGGGGGGGGAATGAGCAGTTCTTC

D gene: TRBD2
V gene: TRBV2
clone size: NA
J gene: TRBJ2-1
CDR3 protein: CASREGLAGYNEQFF
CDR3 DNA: TGTGCCAGCAGGGAAGGACTAGCGGGATACAATGAGCAGTTCTTC

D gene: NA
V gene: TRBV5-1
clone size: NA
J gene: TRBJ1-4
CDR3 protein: CASSLVGRGGEKLFF
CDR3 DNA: TGCGCCAGCAGCTTGGTCGGAAGGGGCGGGGAAAAACTGTTTTTT

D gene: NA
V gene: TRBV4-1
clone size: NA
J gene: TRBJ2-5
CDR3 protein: CASSPRDAGRETQYF
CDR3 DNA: TGCGCCAGCAGCCCCAGGGACGCAGGGCGGGAGACCCAGTACTTC

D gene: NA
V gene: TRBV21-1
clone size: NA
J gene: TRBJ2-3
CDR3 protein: CASSKGSGSGADTQYF
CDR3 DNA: TGTGCCAGCAGCAAAGGGAGCGGTAGTGGGGCAGATACGCAGTATTTT

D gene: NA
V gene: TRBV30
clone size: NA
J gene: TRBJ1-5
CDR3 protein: CAWSRGMNQPQHF
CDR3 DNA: TGTGCCTGGAGTAGGGGAATGAATCAGCCCCAGCATTTT

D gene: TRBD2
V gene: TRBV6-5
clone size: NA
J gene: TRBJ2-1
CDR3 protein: CASSYPRLAWVSYNEQFF
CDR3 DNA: TGTGCCAGCAGTTACCCGAGACTAGCGTGGGTCTCTTACAATGAGCAGTTCTTC

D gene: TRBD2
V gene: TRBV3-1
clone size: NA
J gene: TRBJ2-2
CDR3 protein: CASSQTSGNTGELFF
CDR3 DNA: TGTGCCAGCAGCCAAACTAGCGGGAACACCGGGGAGCTGTTTTTT

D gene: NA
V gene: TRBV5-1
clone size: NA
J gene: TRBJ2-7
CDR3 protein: CASSFGGVRSAYEQYF
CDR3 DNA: TGCGCCAGCAGCTTTGGTGGGGTTCGGTCAGCCTACGAGCAGTACTTC

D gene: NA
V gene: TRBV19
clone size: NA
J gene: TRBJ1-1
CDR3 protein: CASKRDRPNTEAFF
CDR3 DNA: TGTGCCAGTAAGCGAGACAGGCCGAACACTGAAGCTTTCTTT

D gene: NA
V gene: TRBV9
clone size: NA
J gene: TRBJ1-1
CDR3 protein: CASSPREGNTEAFF
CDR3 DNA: TGTGCCAGCAGCCCGCGTGAGGGTAACACTGAAGCTTTCTTT

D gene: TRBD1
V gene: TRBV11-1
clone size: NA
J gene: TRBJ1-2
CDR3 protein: CASSSVGGGGDGYTF
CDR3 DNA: TGTGCCAGCAGCTCCGTTGGAGGGGGCGGTGATGGCTACACCTTC

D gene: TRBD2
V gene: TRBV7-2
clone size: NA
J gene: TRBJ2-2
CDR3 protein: CASSLGGRAGELFF
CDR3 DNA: TGTGCCAGCAGCTTAGGCGGGAGGGCCGGGGAGCTGTTTTTT

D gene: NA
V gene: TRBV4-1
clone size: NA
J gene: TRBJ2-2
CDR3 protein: CASSPIGLTNTGELFF
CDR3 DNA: TGCGCCAGCAGCCCGATTGGACTTACGAACACCGGGGAGCTGTTTTTT

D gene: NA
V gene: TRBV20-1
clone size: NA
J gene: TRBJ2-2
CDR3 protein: CSATRGRASGELFF
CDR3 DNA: TGCAGTGCTACGAGGGGACGCGCTTCCGGGGAGCTGTTTTTT

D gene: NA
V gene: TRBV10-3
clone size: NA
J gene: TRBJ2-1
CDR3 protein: CAIRRGELNNEQFF
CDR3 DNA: TGTGCCATCAGAAGGGGGGAACTAAACAATGAGCAGTTCTTC

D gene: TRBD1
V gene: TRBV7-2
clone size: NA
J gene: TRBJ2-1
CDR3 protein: CASSFGQGRVEFF
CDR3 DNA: TGTGCCAGCAGCTTCGGACAGGGTCGGGTAGAGTTCTTC

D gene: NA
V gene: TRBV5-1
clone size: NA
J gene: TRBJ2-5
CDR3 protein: CASSLVRQETQYF
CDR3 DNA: TGCGCCAGCAGCTTGGTGAGACAAGAGACCCAGTACTTC

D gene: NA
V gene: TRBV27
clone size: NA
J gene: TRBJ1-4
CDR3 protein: CASRPASPLKLFF
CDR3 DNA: TGTGCCAGCAGACCTGCATCCCCACTTAAACTGTTTTTT

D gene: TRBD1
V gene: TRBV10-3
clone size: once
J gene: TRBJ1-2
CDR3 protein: CAIIRDRTGANYGYTF
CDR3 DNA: TGTGCCATCATTCGGGACAGAACGGGGGCTAACTATGGCTACACCTTC

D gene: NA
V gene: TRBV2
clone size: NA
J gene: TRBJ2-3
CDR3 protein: CASSDAAPAQYF
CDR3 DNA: TGTGCCAGCAGCGACGCCGCTCCCGCGCAGTATTTT

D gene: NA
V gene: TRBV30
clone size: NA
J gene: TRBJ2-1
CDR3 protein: CAWSVAQDNEQFF
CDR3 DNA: TGTGCCTGGAGTGTAGCGCAGGACAATGAGCAGTTCTTC

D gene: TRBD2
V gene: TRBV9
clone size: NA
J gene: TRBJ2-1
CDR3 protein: CASSARLAGGRYNEQFF
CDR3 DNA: TGTGCCAGCAGCGCCCGACTAGCGGGAGGTCGATACAATGAGCAGTTCTTC

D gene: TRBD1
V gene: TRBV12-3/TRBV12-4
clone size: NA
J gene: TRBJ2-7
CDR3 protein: CASSLDSVPGQPPVEQYF
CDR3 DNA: TGTGCCAGCAGTTTAGATTCGGTTCCGGGACAGCCACCTGTCGAGCAGTACTTC

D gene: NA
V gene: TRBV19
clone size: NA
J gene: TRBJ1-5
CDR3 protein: CASRSKSQNQPQHF
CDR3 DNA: TGTGCCAGTAGATCTAAGAGTCAGAATCAGCCCCAGCATTTT

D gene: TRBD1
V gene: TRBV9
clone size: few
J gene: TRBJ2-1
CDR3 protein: CASSLGQGSYNEQFF
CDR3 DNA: TGTGCCAGCAGCTTGGGACAGGGCTCCTACAATGAGCAGTTCTTC

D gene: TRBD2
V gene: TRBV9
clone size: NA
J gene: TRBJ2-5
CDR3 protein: CASSVETSAQETQYF
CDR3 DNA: TGTGCCAGCAGCGTAGAGACTAGCGCCCAAGAGACCCAGTACTTC

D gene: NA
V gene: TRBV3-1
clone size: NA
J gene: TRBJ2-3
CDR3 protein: CASQGVPDTQYF
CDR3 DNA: TGTGCCAGCCAAGGGGTTCCGGATACGCAGTATTTT

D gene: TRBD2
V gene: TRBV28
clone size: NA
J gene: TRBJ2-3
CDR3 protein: CASSSPGGSHPTDTQYF
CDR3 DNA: TGTGCCAGCAGTTCACCCGGGGGGTCCCACCCCACAGATACGCAGTATTTT

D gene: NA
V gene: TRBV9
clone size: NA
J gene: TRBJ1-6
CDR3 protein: CASSTRDTSPLHF
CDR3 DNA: TGTGCCAGCAGCACCCGGGACACTTCACCCCTCCACTTT

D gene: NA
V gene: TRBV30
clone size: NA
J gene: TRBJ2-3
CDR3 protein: CAWSVSADTQYF
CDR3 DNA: TGTGCCTGGAGTGTAAGCGCAGATACGCAGTATTTT

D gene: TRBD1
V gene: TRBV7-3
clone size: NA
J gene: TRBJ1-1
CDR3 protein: CASSPHGTGTTEAFF
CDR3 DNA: TGTGCCAGCAGCCCCCACGGGACAGGGACCACTGAAGCTTTCTTT

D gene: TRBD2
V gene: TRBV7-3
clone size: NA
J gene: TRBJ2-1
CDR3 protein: CASSLNGGAINEQFF
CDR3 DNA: TGTGCCAGCAGCTTAAACGGGGGGGCCATCAATGAGCAGTTCTTC

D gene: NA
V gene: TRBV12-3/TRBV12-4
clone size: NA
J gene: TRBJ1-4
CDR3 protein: CASGDGVNEKLFF
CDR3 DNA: TGTGCTTCAGGGGATGGCGTTAATGAAAAACTGTTTTTT

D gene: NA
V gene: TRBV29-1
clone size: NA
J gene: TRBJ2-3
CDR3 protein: CSVERGTSTDTQYF
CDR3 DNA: TGCAGCGTTGAACGGGGGACTAGCACAGATACGCAGTATTTT

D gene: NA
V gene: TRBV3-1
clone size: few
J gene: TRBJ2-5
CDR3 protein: CASSRSGEETQYF
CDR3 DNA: TGTGCCAGCAGCCGGAGTGGGGAGGAGACCCAGTACTTC

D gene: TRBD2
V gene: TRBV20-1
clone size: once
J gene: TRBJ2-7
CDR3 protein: CSADRTSGSGGEQYF
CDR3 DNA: TGCAGTGCCGATCGGACTAGCGGGAGTGGGGGCGAGCAGTACTTC

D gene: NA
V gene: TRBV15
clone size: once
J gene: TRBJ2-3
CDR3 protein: CATRGPGRAQSTDTQYF
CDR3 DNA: TGTGCCACCAGGGGACCTGGGCGGGCTCAAAGCACAGATACGCAGTATTTT

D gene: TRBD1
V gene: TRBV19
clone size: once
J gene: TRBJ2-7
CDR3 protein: CASRGDRGNYEQYF
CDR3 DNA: TGTGCCAGTAGAGGGGACAGGGGGAACTACGAGCAGTACTTC

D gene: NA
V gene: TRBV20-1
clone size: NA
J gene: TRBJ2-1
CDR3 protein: CSARKGGSTGYNEQFF
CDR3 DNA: TGCAGTGCTAGAAAGGGGGGATCTACGGGCTACAATGAGCAGTTCTTC

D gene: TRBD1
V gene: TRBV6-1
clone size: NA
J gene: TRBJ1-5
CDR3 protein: CASSEYPDRGDQPQHF
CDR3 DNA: TGTGCCAGCAGTGAATATCCGGACAGGGGAGATCAGCCCCAGCATTTT

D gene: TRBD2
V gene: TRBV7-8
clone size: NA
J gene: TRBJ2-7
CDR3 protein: CASSLFREETSYEQYF
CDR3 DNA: TGTGCCAGCAGCTTATTTCGGGAGGAGACCTCCTACGAGCAGTACTTC